These 8 T cell receptor beta chains originate from one sample sequenced in a study of human T cells and chemical hapten exposure. Described time point: patch test 2, 6 weeks after DPC sensitization. The treatment denotes: therapeutic diphenylcyclopropenone sensitization with weekly scalp DPC. TCRdb analysed the RACE reads with MiXCR anew, one entry per CDR3 protein. The data show about 140,000 distinct CDR3 sequences, around 11% seen once. This sample comprised whole blood, obtained in connection with sensitization to the hapten diphenylcyclopropenone (DPC). Source of these receptors: a woman aged 45-65 years with alopecia areata. Some clones in this sample may be carry-over from other donors' samples.

About this clonotype itself: The junction differs from germline at one of its ends, possibly a read error. J is TRBJ2-7 and V is TRBV7-9; perhaps D is TRBD1 or TRBD2 (5 bases each). In germline, CDR1 is SEHNR, CDR2 FQNEAQ (reference sequence). This CDR3 has 16 residues. This CDR3 is CASSLAGGRATYEQYF. The CDR3 bases are TGTGCCAGCAGCCTAGCCGGTGGCAGGGCGACCTACGAGCAGTACTTC.

This clonotype was recorded many times. CDR3 amino acids: CASSSGTGALNIQYF. The CDR3 DNA reads as TGTGCCAGCAGCTCAGGGACAGGGGCGCTAAACATTCAGTACTTC. The rearrangement uses TRBV7-2 and TRBJ2-4, with 10 nucleotides matching TRBD1. Germline CDR1 SGHTA, CDR2 FQGNSA. The CDR3 spans 15 residues. V lost 4 bases and J lost 6; bases outside the gene matches: 6. Together with reference TRBV7-2 and TRBJ2-4, the CDR3 gives the full variable domain: GAGVSQSPSNKVTEKGKDVELRCDPISGHTALYWYRQSLGQGLEFLIYFQGNSAPDKSGLPSDRFSAERTGGSVSTLTIQRTQQEDSAVYLCASSSGTGALNIQYFGAGTRLSVL.

This clonotype was observed a few times. The gene calls are TRBV30 and TRBJ2-2; no definite D call. V dropped 1 base and J dropped 0 bases, with 9 bases sitting between them. The CDR3 loop spans 15 amino acids. Germline CDR1 reads GTSNPN; CDR2 reads SVGIG (reference sequence). The CDR3 region has the DNA TGTGCCTGGAGTGCTGGCACCCCGAACACCGGGGAGCTGTTTTTT. This translates into CAWSAGTPNTGELFF.

The V call is TRBV6-6, the J call TRBJ2-7; the match to TRBD1 covers 8 bases. Trimming at V came to 0 bases and at J to 6 bases, leaving 10 bases not matched to a gene. The CDR3 runs to 16 residues. From germline, CDR1 is MNHNY and CDR2 SVGAGI (reference sequence). The CDR3 spells CASSYSFGQGAAEQYF. The CDR3 region has the DNA TGTGCCAGCAGTTACTCCTTTGGGCAGGGGGCGGCCGAGCAGTACTTC.

There are many counts of this clonotype. The chain links TRBV18 to TRBJ1-2; a weak D match, TRBD1 (6 bases). This CDR3 contains 14 residues. Germline CDR1 and CDR2: KGHSH and LQKENI. Trimming took off 3 bases at V and 4 bases at J, with 12 bases between the two ends. The CDR3 sequence is CASSPPQGPYGYTF. CDR3 bases: TGTGCCAGCTCACCCCCACAGGGTCCCTATGGCTACACCTTC.

This sequence joins TRBV19 and TRBJ1-2; no clear D. Germline CDR1 is LNHDA and CDR2 is SQIVND (reference sequence). Trimming took off 5 bases at V and 0 bases at J, with 10 bases between the two ends. The CDR3 loop spans 14 amino acids. CDR3 DNA: TGTGCCAGTAGTCCCGGCGCAGCTAACTATGGCTACACCTTC. As protein: CASSPGAANYGYTF.

J is TRBJ1-4 and V is TRBV7-2; D is undetermined. V shed 2 bases and J shed 14 bases, with 18 bases lying between them. The V gene's germline CDR1 is SGHTA and CDR2 FQGNSA. This CDR3 spans 14 amino acids. CDR3 residues: CASSLPGNSGRLFF. CDR3 bases: TGTGCCAGCAGCTTACCCGGTAATTCGGGTAGGCTGTTTTTT.

The chain recombines TRBV27 with TRBJ2-7; possibly TRBD2 for D (6 bases). V lost 6 bases to trimming and J lost 0 bases, with 15 bases between them. The germline gives CDR1 MNHEY, CDR2 SMNVEV (reference sequence). The CDR3 has 15 residues. CDR3 bases: TGTGCCAGCAGGCTGAGATGGGGGGTCTCCTACGAGCAGTACTTC. Its protein is CASRLRWGVSYEQYF.